These 3 T cell receptor beta chains originate from one sample sequenced in a study of human T cells and chemical hapten exposure. Time point here: patch test 3, about 24 weeks after DPC sensitization. Treatment defined: therapeutic diphenylcyclopropenone sensitization with weekly scalp DPC. TCRdb reprocessed the RACE reads via MiXCR and lists one record per CDR3 protein. In the table there are roughly 64,000 distinct CDR3 sequences, approximately 9.9% of which are singletons. The source was whole blood, collected in connection with sensitization to the hapten diphenylcyclopropenone (DPC). The receptors derive from a woman in her twenties or thirties with alopecia areata. Some clones in this sample may be carry-over from other donors' samples.

There are many counts of this clonotype. V gene TRBV21-1 combines with J gene TRBJ2-5; TRBD1, as called in the table, went unchecked against the DNA. TRBV21-1 is a pseudogene segment. The CDR3 loop spans 16 amino acids. The chain's CDR3 is CASSILVGRLEETQYF. In nucleotides, the CDR3 is TGTGCCAGCAGCATCCTCGTGGGGCGTTTAGAAGAGACCCAGTACTTC.

The genes are TRBV7-9 and TRBJ1-5; 7 nucleotides match TRBD1. The CDR3 loop spans 17 amino acids. The germline gives CDR1 SEHNR, CDR2 FQNEAQ (reference sequence). The V and J ends lost 5 bases and 5 bases, in that order; junction bases with no gene match: 15. CDR3 sequence (DNA): TGTGCCAGCAGCCCCGCGGCAGGGGGATTAGCTGATCAGCCCCAGCATTTT. This encodes CASSPAAGGLADQPQHF.

The J gene is TRBJ2-7, the V gene TRBV27; TRBD1 matches 8 bases. With V trimmed by 2 bases and J by 4 bases, 7 bases remained unmatched. Germline CDR1 and CDR2: MNHEY and SMNVEV (reference sequence). This CDR3 contains 15 residues. Here the CDR3 DNA reads TGTGCCAGCAGTTTACTTGGGCAGGGGGCTTACGAGCAGTACTTC. It encodes CASSLLGQGAYEQYF.